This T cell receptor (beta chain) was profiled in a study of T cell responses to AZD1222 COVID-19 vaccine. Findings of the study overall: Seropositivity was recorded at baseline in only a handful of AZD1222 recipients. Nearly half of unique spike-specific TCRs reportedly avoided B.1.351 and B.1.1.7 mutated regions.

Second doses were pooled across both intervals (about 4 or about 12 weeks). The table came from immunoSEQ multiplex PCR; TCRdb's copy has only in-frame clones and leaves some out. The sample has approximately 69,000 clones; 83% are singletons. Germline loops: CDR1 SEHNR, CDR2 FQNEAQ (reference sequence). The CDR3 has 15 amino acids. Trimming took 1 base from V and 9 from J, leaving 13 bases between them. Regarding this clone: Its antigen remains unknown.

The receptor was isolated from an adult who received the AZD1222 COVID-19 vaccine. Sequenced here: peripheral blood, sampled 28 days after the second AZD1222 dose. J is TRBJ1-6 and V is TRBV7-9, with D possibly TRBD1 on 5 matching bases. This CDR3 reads CASSLGAGRGSPLHF. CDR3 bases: TGTGCCAGCAGCTTAGGGGCAGGGCGTGGTTCACCCCTCCACTTT.